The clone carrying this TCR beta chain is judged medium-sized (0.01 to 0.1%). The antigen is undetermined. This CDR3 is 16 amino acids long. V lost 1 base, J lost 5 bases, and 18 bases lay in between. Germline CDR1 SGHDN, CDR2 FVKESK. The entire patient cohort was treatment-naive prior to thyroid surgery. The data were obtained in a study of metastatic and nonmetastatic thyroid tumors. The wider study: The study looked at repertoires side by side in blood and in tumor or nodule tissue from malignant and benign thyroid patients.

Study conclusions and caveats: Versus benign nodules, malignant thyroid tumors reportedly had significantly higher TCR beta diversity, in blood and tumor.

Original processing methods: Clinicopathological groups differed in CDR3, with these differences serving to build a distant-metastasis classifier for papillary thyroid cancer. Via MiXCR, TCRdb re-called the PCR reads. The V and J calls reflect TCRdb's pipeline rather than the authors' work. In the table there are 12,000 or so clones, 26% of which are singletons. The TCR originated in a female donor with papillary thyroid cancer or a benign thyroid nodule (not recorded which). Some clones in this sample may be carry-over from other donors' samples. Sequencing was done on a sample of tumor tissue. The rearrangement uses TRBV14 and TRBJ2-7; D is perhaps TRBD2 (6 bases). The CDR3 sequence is CASSQGSSAGLDEQYF. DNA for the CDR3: TGTGCCAGCAGCCAAGGATCCTCTGCGGGATTGGACGAGCAGTACTTC.